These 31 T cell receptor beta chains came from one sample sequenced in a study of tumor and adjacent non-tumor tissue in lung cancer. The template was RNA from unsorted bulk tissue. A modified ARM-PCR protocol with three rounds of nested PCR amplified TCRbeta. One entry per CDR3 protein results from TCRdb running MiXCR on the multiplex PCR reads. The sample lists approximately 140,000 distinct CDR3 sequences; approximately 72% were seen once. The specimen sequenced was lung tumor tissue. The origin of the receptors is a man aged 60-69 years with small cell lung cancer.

The CDR3 DNA is TGTGCCAGCAGTTTCGAGCAGTACAATTCACCCCTCCACTTT. Amino acid sequence: CASSFEQYNSPLHF. The chain has TRBV7-8 and TRBJ1-6; D call uncertain. The CDR3 consists of 14 residues. V was pared by 6 bases and J by 7 bases, with 13 bases between. The germline CDR1 and CDR2 sequences are SGHVS and FQNEAQ. The full variable domain, in which reference TRBV7-8 and TRBJ1-6 provide the parts outside the CDR3, is GAGVSQSPRYKVAKRGQDVALRCDPISGHVSLFWYQQALGQGPEFLTYFQNEAQLDKSGLPSDRFFAERPEGSVSTLKIQRTQQEDSAVYLCASSFEQYNSPLHFGNGTRLTVT.

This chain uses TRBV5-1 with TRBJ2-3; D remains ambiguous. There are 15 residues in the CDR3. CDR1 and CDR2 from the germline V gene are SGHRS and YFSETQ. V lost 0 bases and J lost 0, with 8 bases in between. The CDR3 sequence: CASSLDFSSTDTQYF. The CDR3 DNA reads TGCGCCAGCAGCTTGGATTTCTCCAGCACAGATACGCAGTATTTT. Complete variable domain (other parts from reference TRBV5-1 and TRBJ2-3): KAGVTQTPRYLIKTRGQQVTLSCSPISGHRSVSWYQQTPGQGLQFLFEYFSETQRNKGNFPGRFSGRQFSNSRSEMNVSTLELGDSALYLCASSLDFSSTDTQYFGPGTRLTVL.

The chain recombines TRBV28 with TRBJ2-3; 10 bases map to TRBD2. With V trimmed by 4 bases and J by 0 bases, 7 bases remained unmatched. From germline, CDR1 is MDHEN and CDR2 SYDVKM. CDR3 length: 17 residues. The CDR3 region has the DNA TGTGCCAGCAGTTACCGGAAACTAGCGGGAAGCACAGATACGCAGTATTTT. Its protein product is CASSYRKLAGSTDTQYF.

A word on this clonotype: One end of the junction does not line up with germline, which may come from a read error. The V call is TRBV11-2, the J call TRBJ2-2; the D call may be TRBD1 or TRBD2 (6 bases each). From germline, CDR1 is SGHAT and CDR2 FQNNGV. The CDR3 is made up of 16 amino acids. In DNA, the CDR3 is TGTGCCGGCAGCTTAGGCCTAGGGGGGTACGCCGGGGAGCTATTTTTT. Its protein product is CAGSLGLGGYAGELFF.

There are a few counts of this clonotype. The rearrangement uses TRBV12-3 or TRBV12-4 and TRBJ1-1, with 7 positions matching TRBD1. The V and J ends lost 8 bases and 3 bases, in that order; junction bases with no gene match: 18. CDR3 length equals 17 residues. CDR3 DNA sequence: TGTGCCAGCGGATCCAGCATCCCGACAGGGAGGGACACTGAAGCTTTCTTT. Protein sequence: CASGSSIPTGRDTEAFF.

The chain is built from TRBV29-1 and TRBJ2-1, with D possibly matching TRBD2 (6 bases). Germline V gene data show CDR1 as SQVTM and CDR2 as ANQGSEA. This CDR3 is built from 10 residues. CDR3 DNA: TGCAGAGCGGGCGGTAATGAGCAGTTCTTC. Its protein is CRAGGNEQFF.

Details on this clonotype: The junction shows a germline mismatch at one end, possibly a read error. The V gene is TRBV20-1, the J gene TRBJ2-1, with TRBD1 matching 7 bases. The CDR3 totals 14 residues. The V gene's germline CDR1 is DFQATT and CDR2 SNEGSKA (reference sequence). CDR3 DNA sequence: TGCAGTGCTCAACAGGGGTTCGGTGGGAATGATCAGTTCTTC. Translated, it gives CSAQQGFGGNDQFF.

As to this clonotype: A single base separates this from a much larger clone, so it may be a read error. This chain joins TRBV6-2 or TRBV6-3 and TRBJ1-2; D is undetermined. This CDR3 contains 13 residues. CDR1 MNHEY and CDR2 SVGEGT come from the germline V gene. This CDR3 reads CASRREGSYGYIF. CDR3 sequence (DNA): TGTGCCAGCAGGCGGGAGGGAAGCTATGGCTACATCTTC.

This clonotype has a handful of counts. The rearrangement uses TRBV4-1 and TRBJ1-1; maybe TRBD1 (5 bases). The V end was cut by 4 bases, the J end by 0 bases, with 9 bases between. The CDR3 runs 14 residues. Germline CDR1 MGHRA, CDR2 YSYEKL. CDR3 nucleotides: TGCGCCAGCAGCCGGGAGGGGCTGAACACTGAAGCTTTCTTT. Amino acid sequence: CASSREGLNTEAFF.

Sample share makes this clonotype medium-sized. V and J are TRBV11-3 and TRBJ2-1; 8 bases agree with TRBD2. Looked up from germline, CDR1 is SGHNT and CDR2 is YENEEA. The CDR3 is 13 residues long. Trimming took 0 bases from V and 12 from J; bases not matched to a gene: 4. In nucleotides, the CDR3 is TGTGCCAGCAGCTTAGATGCGGGGGGTCGGCAGTTCTTC. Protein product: CASSLDAGGRQFF.

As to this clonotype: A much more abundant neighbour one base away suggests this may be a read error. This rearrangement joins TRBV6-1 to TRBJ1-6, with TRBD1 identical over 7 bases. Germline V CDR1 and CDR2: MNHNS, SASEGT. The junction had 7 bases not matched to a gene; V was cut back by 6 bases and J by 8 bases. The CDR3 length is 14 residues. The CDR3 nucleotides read TGTGCCAGCAGGCCGGGACAGAGGGATTCACCCCTCCACTTT. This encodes CASRPGQRDSPLHF.

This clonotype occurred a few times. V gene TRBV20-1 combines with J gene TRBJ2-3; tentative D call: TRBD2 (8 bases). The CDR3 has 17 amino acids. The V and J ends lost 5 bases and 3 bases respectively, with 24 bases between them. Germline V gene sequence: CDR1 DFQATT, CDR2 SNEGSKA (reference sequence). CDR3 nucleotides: TGCAGTGCTGCCGCATCGGGGGTAGCGGGACAGACAGATACGCAGTATTTT. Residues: CSAAASGVAGQTDTQYF.

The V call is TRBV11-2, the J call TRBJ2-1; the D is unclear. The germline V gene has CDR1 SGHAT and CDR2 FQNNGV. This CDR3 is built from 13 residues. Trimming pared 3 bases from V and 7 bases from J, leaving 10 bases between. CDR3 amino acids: CASSFTFYNEQFF. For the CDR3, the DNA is TGTGCCAGCAGCTTTACCTTTTATAATGAGCAGTTCTTC.

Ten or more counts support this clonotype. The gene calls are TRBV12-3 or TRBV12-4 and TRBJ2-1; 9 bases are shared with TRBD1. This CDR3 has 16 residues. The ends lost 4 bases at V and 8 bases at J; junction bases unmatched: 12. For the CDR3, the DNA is TGTGCCAGCAGTTCAGAGGACAGGGGAGAGGTCTATGAGCAGTTCTTC. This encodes CASSSEDRGEVYEQFF.

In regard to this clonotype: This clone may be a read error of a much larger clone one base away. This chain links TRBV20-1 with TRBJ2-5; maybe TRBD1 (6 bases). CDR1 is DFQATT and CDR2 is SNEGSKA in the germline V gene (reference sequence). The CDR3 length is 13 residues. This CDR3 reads CSAYQGIGETQCF. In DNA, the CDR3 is TGCAGTGCTTACCAGGGGATCGGGGAGACCCAGTGCTTC.

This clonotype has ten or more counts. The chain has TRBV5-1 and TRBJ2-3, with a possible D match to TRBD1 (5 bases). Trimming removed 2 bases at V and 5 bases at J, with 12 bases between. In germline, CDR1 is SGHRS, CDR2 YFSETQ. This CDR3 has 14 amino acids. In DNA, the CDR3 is TGCGCCAGCAGCTTAGACACAGGTGGAGATACGCAGTATTTT. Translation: CASSLDTGGDTQYF.

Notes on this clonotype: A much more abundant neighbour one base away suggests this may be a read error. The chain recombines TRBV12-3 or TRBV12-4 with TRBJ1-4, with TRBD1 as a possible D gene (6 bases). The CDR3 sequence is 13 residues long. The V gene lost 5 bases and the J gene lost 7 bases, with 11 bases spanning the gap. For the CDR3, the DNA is TGTGCCAGCAGTACCCGGACAGCTGAAAAACTGTTTTTT. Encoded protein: CASSTRTAEKLFF.

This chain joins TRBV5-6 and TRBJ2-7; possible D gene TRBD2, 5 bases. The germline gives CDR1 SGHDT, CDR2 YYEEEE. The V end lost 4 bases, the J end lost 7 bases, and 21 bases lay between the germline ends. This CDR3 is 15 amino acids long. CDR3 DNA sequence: TGTGCCAGCAGCCCTTGCGGGTACCCCTTCGCGGAGCAGTACTTC. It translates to CASSPCGYPFAEQYF.

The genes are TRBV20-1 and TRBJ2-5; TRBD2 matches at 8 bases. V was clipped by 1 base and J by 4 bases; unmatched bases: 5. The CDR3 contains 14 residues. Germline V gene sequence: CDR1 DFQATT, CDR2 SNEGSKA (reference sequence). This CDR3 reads CSARVAGYTETQYF. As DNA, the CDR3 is TGCAGTGCTAGAGTAGCGGGATATACAGAGACCCAGTACTTC.

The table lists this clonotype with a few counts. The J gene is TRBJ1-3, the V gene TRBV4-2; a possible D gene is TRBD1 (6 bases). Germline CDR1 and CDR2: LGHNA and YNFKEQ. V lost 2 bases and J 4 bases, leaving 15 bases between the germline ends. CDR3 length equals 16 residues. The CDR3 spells CASSQPRGSSGNTIYF. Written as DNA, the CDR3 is TGTGCCAGCAGCCAACCCAGGGGATCGTCCGGAAACACCATATATTTT.

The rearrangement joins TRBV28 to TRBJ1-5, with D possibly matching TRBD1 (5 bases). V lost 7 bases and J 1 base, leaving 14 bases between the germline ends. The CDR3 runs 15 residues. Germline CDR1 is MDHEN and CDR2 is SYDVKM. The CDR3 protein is CASTWDGRSNQPQHF. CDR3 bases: TGTGCCAGCACATGGGACGGCCGGAGCAATCAGCCCCAGCATTTT.

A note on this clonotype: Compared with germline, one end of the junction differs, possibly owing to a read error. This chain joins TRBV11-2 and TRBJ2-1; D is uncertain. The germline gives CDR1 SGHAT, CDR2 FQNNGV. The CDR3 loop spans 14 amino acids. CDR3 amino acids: CPSSLGKMDNEQFF. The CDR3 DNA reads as TGCCCCAGCAGCTTAGGGAAGATGGACAATGAGCAGTTCTTC.

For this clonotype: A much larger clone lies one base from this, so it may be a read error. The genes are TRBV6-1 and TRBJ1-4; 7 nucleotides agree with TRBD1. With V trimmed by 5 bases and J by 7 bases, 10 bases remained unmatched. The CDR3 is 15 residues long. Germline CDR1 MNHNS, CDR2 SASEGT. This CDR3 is CASSFSRQGSEKLFF. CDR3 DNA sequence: TGTGCCAGCAGTTTCAGTCGACAGGGAAGTGAAAAACTGTTTTTT.

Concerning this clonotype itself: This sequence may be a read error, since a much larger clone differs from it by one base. CDR3 nucleotide sequence: TGCAGTGCTAGAGGAGGGCCAGCGGGAACCACAGATACGCAGTATTTT. This codes for CSARGGPAGTTDTQYF. This chain joins TRBV20-1 and TRBJ2-3, with TRBD2 matching over 7 bases. Germline trimming cut 1 base from V and 2 bases from J; bases unmatched to any gene: 9. This CDR3 spans 16 amino acids. The germline CDR1 and CDR2 sequences are DFQATT and SNEGSKA (reference sequence).

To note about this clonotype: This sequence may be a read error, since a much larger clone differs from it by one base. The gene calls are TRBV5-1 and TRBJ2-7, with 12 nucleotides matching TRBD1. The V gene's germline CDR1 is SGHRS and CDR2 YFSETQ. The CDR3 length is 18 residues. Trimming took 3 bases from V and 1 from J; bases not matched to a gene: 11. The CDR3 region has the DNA TGCGCCAGCAGCTCCTGGGGACAGGGGGCAATCGGGTCCTACGAGCAGTACTTC. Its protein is CASSSWGQGAIGSYEQYF.

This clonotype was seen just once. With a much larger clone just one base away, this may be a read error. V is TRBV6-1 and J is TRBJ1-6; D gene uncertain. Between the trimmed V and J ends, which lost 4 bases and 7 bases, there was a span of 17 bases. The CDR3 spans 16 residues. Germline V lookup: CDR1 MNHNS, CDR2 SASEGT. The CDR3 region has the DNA TGTGCCAGCAGTGGCTCCGGGATAGGACGCAATTCACCCCTCCACTTT. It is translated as CASSGSGIGRNSPLHF.

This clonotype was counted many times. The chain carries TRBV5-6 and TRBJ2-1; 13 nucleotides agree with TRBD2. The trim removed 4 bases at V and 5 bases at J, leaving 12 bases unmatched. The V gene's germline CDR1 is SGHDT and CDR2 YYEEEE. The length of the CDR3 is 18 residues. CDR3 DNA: TGTGCCAGCAGCCGAAGAACTAGCGGGAGGGCCTCGCACAATGAGCAGTTCTTC. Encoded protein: CASSRRTSGRASHNEQFF.

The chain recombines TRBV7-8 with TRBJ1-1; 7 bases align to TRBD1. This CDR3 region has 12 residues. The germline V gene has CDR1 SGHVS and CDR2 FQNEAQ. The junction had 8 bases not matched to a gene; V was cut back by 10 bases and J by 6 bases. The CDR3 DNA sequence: TGTGCCACCAGACAGGGTATCTCTGAAGCTTTCTTT. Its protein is CATRQGISEAFF.

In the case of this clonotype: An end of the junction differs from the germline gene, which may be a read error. As DNA, the CDR3 is TGTACCAGCAGTGCCGCAGATACGCAGTATTTT. This gives the protein CTSSAADTQYF. The chain recombines TRBV11-1 with TRBJ2-3; D ambiguous. Germline CDR1 SGHAT, CDR2 FQDESV (reference sequence). This CDR3 is 11 amino acids long.

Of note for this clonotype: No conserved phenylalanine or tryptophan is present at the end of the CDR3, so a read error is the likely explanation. The CDR3 DNA follows: TGTGCCAGCAGCTCCGGGGCTCGGCCAGGGCCTCAAGAGGCCCAGTACCTC. Translating gives CASSSGARPGPQEAQYL. The V and J genes are TRBV11-2 and TRBJ2-5, with D possibly being TRBD1 or TRBD2 (5 bases each). Per the germline V gene, CDR1 is SGHAT and CDR2 is FQNNGV. The CDR3 extends over 17 amino acids.

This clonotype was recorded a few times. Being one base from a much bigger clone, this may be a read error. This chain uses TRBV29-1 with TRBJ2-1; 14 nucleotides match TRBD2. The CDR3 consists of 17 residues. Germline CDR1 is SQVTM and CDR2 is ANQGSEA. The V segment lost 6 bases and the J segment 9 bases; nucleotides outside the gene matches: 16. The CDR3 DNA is TGCAGCGTCGCCGGGACTAGCGGGAGTGTGGGGAACATTGAGCAGTTCTTC. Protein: CSVAGTSGSVGNIEQFF.